These 2 T cell receptor beta chains originate from one sample sequenced in a study of shared clonotypes between healthy human individuals. The table came from immunoSEQ multiplex PCR; TCRdb's copy has only in-frame clones and leaves some out. The table records about 2.4 million clones, 90% to 95% of them present only once. Sequences were obtained from naive CD4+ T cells from PBMCs. The subset is: CD45RA+ positively selected. The receptors were sampled from a man younger than 35 in good health. Some clones in this sample may be carry-over from other donors' samples.

The chain recombines TRBV6-1 with TRBJ1-1, with D perhaps TRBD1 (5 bases). The CDR3 covers 13 residues. Germline CDR1 reads MNHNS; CDR2 reads SASEGT. V lost 8 bases and J lost 8, with 18 bases in between. CDR3 residues: CASHSTGVREAFF. The CDR3 coding sequence is TGTGCCAGCCATAGCACGGGGGTTAGGGAAGCTTTCTTT.

The chain recombines TRBV28 with TRBJ1-3, with D unresolved. The V end lost 5 bases, the J end lost 0 bases, and 11 bases lay between the germline ends. The CDR3 totals 15 residues. Germline assignment: CDR1 MDHEN and CDR2 SYDVKM. The CDR3 DNA follows: TGTGCCAGCAGTCCAAGACTTTTCTCTGGAAACACCATATATTTT. It specifies CASSPRLFSGNTIYF. The whole variable domain, remainder taken from reference TRBV28 and TRBJ1-3, is DVKVTQSSRYLVKRTGEKVFLECVQDMDHENMFWYRQDPGLGLRLIYFSYDVKMKEKGDIPEGYSVSREKKERFSLILESASTNQTSMYLCASSPRLFSGNTIYFGEGSWLTVV.